A selection of T cell receptor beta chains follows, all from one sample in a study of cytomegalovirus exposure and HLA in healthy donors. The protocol was immunoSEQ multiplex PCR, while the TCRdb copy is restricted to in-frame clones and leaves out a portion. The table includes hundreds of thousands of clones, over 75% detected once. The specimen was PBMCs. All receptors come from a male donor in good health and CMV-seronegative. Both conserved end residues are part of each CDR3. D genes are given only for firm matches. The listing skips clone size in some rows; elsewhere it reads once, few, many or a size class.

TRBD1	.	TRBV27	TRBJ1-5	TGTGCCAGCAGTTTGTTTGGCCCCGGGACAGGGATTCAGCCCCAGCATTTT	CASSLFGPGTGIQPQHF
.	.	TRBV10-1	TRBJ2-5	TGCGCCAGCAGTCCCTTGACTTTTCTAGGACAAGAGACCCAGTACTTC	CASSPLTFLGQETQYF
.	.	TRBV5-1	TRBJ2-5	TGCGCCAGCACCCCCGGACTCCGAGGAGAGACCCAGTACTTC	CASTPGLRGETQYF
TRBD1	.	TRBV9	TRBJ2-1	TGTGCCAGCAGCCAGGGAACAGGGGGCGACCAGAGCTATGAGCAGTTCTTC	CASSQGTGGDQSYEQFF
.	.	TRBV4-3	TRBJ2-5	TGCGCCAGCAGCCGTTTGAGCGCCGGGGTAAAAGAGACCCAGTACTTC	CASSRLSAGVKETQYF
.	.	TRBV7-3	TRBJ2-1	TGTGCCAGCAGCTTAACTGACTATAGGAATGAGCAGTTCTTC	CASSLTDYRNEQFF
.	few	TRBV4-1	TRBJ1-1	TGCGCCAGCAGCACCCGGACTGTAAGGGTCATGAACACTGAAGCTTTCTTT	CASSTRTVRVMNTEAFF
.	.	TRBV7-2	TRBJ2-5	TGTGCCAGCAGCCCGACAAGAACCACCGGGGGGACCCAGTACTTC	CASSPTRTTGGTQYF
TRBD1	.	TRBV27	TRBJ2-5	TGTGCCAGCAGTCCTTCTCCGGACAGGCAAGAGACCCAGTACTTC	CASSPSPDRQETQYF
.	.	TRBV21-1	TRBJ2-7	TGTGCCAGCAGCTGGTGGGCCGGGACAGGCTACGAGCAGTACTTC	CASSWWAGTGYEQYF
.	.	TRBV4-3	TRBJ2-2	TGCGCCAGCAGCCAAGATCCTACAGCGAACACCGGGGAGCTGTTTTTT	CASSQDPTANTGELFF
.	few	TRBV25-1	TRBJ1-1	TGTGCCAGCAGCAATCAGATGAACACTGAAGCTTTCTTT	CASSNQMNTEAFF
.	.	TRBV27	TRBJ2-7	TGTGCCAGCAGTTTATTAATTGGGGCCCCCTACGAGCAGTACTTC	CASSLLIGAPYEQYF
.	.	TRBV4-1	TRBJ1-4	TGCGCCAGCACTAGGGGTCCTAATGAAAAACTGTTTTTT	CASTRGPNEKLFF
.	.	TRBV7-9	TRBJ2-1	TGTGCCAGCAGCTTAAGCCAGGGGTCCTACAATGAGCAGTTCTTC	CASSLSQGSYNEQFF
TRBD2	.	TRBV30	TRBJ2-3	TGTGCCGCGGGACTAGCGGGAAACACAGATACGCAGTATTTT	CAAGLAGNTDTQYF
.	.	TRBV6-5	TRBJ2-5	TGTGCCAGCAGCCCCGGCAGGAAAGAGACCCAGTACTTC	CASSPGRKETQYF
.	.	TRBV16	TRBJ2-3	TGTGCCAGCAGCCAAGACAGAAGCACAGATACGCAGTATTTT	CASSQDRSTDTQYF
TRBD1	.	TRBV9	TRBJ2-5	TGTGCCAGCAGCCCAAGGGGACAGGGGGTCGTAGAGACCCAGTACTTC	CASSPRGQGVVETQYF
TRBD2	.	TRBV5-1	TRBJ2-2	TGCGCCAGCAGCTTGGCCTTATCAGCGGGACACACCGGGGAGCTGTTTTTT	CASSLALSAGHTGELFF
TRBD1	few	TRBV6-5	TRBJ1-2	TGTGCCAGCACCCCCGGACAGGGGGGGAACTATGGCTACACCTTC	CASTPGQGGNYGYTF
.	.	TRBV15	TRBJ2-7	TGTGCCACCAGCACAAAAATCCCACTCGGGTACTACGAGCAGTACTTC	CATSTKIPLGYYEQYF
TRBD2	.	TRBV4-3	TRBJ2-1	TGCGCCAGCAGCCTCGGTGTTGGATCCGGGACTAGCGATGAGCAGTTCTTC	CASSLGVGSGTSDEQFF
TRBD1	.	TRBV6-5	TRBJ1-2	TGTGCCAGCAGTGTCCGGGACAGGGAGGACTATGGCTACACCTTC	CASSVRDREDYGYTF
TRBD1	.	TRBV28	TRBJ1-1	TGTGCCAGCAGCCGAATCGACAGGGGCGTTAAATGGGCTTTCTTT	CASSRIDRGVKWAFF
.	once	TRBV4-1	TRBJ1-5	TGCGCCACCTCCGCGGGCGGGGGCTATAGCAATCAGCCCCAGCATTTT	CATSAGGGYSNQPQHF
.	.	TRBV6-1	TRBJ2-7	TGTGCCAGCAGTGCTCCGACGGGGGTAATCTCCTACGAGCAGTACTTC	CASSAPTGVISYEQYF
TRBD1	few	TRBV9	TRBJ1-3	TGTGCCAGCAGCGTTACCGGGACAGCCTCTGGAAACACCATATATTTT	CASSVTGTASGNTIYF
.	.	TRBV6-5	TRBJ2-1	TGTGCCAGCAGTCAGAGGGAATCCTACAATGAGCAGTTCTTC	CASSQRESYNEQFF
.	.	TRBV9	TRBJ1-2	TGTGCCAGCAGCGTAGGTTTGATCGAGGTAACGGACTATGGCTACACCTTC	CASSVGLIEVTDYGYTF
TRBD2	.	TRBV7-2	TRBJ2-1	TGTGCCAGCAGCAAGGGAGCGGGGGGGCAGGGTGAGCAGTTCTTC	CASSKGAGGQGEQFF
.	few	TRBV7-9	TRBJ2-3	TGTGCCAGCAGCCCCGGGACTGGCGATCCCACAGATACGCAGTATTTT	CASSPGTGDPTDTQYF
TRBD2	.	TRBV6-1	TRBJ2-1	TGTGCCAGCAGTGCCCTCCTAGCGGGCGTGTACAATGAGCAGTTCTTC	CASSALLAGVYNEQFF
TRBD2	.	TRBV5-1	TRBJ2-3	TGCGCCAGCAGCTTCATTACGGCGGGGGTAATCACAGATACGCAGTATTTT	CASSFITAGVITDTQYF
.	once	TRBV19	TRBJ1-1	TGTGCCAGTAGTGACCGACAGACCATGAACACTGAAGCTTTCTTT	CASSDRQTMNTEAFF
TRBD1	.	TRBV6-5	TRBJ1-1	TGTGCCAGCGCTATGGGACAGGGCTTTAGAACTGAAGCTTTCTTT	CASAMGQGFRTEAFF
.	.	TRBV18	TRBJ2-2	TGTGCCAGCGCAGACAGAGCCCTTGGCACCGGGGAGCTGTTTTTT	CASADRALGTGELFF
TRBD1	.	TRBV5-1	TRBJ2-5	TGCGCCAGCAGCTTGGAGGGGGCGGATGAGACCCAGTACTTC	CASSLEGADETQYF
.	.	TRBV5-1	TRBJ2-3	TGCGCCAGCAGCTTGGTCGGAGGTACGCAGTATTTT	CASSLVGGTQYF
TRBD2	.	TRBV5-4	TRBJ2-5	TGTGCCAGCAGCTTTTCTTGGGGGGGAGGGCCCGACGAGACCCAGTACTTC	CASSFSWGGGPDETQYF
.	.	TRBV19	TRBJ2-7	TGTGCCAGTAGTCTTCGACAAGCCCCTGGCGAGCAGTACTTC	CASSLRQAPGEQYF
TRBD2	.	TRBV27	TRBJ2-1	TGTGCCAGCAGTTTAACCCGAGCCCTAGCGGGAGGGCCCAATGAGCAGTTCTTC	CASSLTRALAGGPNEQFF
.	.	TRBV7-6	TRBJ1-1	TGTGCCAGCAGCTTATACCAGGGGTCCCTGAACACTGAAGCTTTCTTT	CASSLYQGSLNTEAFF